This TCR beta chain is from a study of radiotherapy plus CTLA-4 blockade in lung cancer. Generated by immunoSEQ multiplex PCR, the TCRdb table keeps only in-frame clones and is missing some. The sample carries around 72,000 clones, around 80% recorded once. The sequencing here drew on peripheral blood, taken from a patient treated with radiotherapy plus ipilimumab. This TCR derives from a human donor with non-small cell lung cancer who had a complete response to radiotherapy plus ipilimumab.

In DNA, the CDR3 is TGTGCCAGCAGTGAAGCTCTGTCATCCTACTATGGCTACACCTTC. The encoded protein is CASSEALSSYYGYTF. The V gene is TRBV6-1, the J gene TRBJ1-2, with no clear D. CDR3 length: 15 residues. The ends were cut back, 0 bases at V and 3 bases at J, with 11 bases in the middle. Germline V gene sequence: CDR1 MNHNS, CDR2 SASEGT.